The clone carrying this T cell receptor (beta chain) has a count of ten or more. This entry is derived from a study of T cell repertoires in cytomegalovirus infection. The V gene lost 5 bases and the J gene lost 4 bases, with 14 bases spanning the gap. CDR1 and CDR2 from the germline V gene are GTSNPN and SVGIG (reference sequence). The length of the CDR3 is 13 residues. TCRdb re-analysed the reads in MiXCR, keeping a single row per CDR3 protein. The repertoire holds more than 75,000 distinct CDR3 sequences, with more than 3% as singletons. Sequenced: PBMCs. The V gene is TRBV30, the J gene TRBJ1-1; D is perhaps TRBD1 (5 bases). The receptor was derived from a human donor in good health (CMV status not recorded). Some clones in this sample may be carry-over from other donors' samples. The CDR3 spells CAWRKTAVTEAFF. Here the CDR3 DNA reads TGTGCCTGGCGGAAGACAGCGGTCACTGAAGCTTTCTTT.